This entry lists 10 T cell receptor beta chains sequenced from one sample in a study of blood T cell repertoires in COVID-19. Sequenced by immunoSEQ multiplex PCR; TCRdb stores in-frame clones only, minus some. The sample lists about 520,000 clones; 80% to 90% were seen once. Sequencing was done on a sample of peripheral blood. The receptors come from a human donor in a cohort sampled during active COVID-19.

The chain carries TRBV19 and TRBJ2-5; TRBD2 agrees at 12 bases. After removal of 7 bases from V and 2 bases from J, the junction contained 5 bases not matched to a gene. The CDR3 runs 15 residues. Per germline, CDR1 LNHDA and CDR2 SQIVND (reference sequence). The CDR3 here is CASKRTSGAQETQYF. CDR3 coding DNA: TGTGCCAGTAAGCGGACTAGCGGGGCTCAAGAGACCCAGTACTTC.

This chain uses TRBV6-1 with TRBJ2-1; TRBD2 aligns across 7 bases. With V trimmed by 2 bases and J by 3 bases, 4 bases remained unmatched. CDR3 length: 15 amino acids. Germline CDR1 is MNHNS and CDR2 is SASEGT. In nucleotides, the CDR3 is TGTGCCAGCAGTGAATTGGCTAGCGGCTACAATGAGCAGTTCTTC. This translates into CASSELASGYNEQFF.

The V gene is TRBV14, the J gene TRBJ1-4; 7 nucleotides match TRBD1. V lost 3 bases to trimming and J lost 5 bases; unmatched junction nucleotides: 6. Germline CDR1 is SGHDN and CDR2 is FVKESK. This CDR3 region has 15 residues. Here the CDR3 DNA reads TGTGCCAGCAGCCAGCGGACAGGTGGGAATGAAAAACTGTTTTTT. Translation gives CASSQRTGGNEKLFF.

The chain combines TRBV27 with TRBJ1-3; 8 bases are shared with TRBD1. The CDR3 consists of 15 residues. Germline V CDR1 and CDR2: MNHEY, SMNVEV (reference sequence). With 5 bases clipped from V and 4 bases from J, the junction kept 7 bases outside the gene matches. The CDR3, as DNA: TGTGCCAGCAGTGTTTACAGGGGGGTAGGAAACACCATATATTTT. Translated, it gives CASSVYRGVGNTIYF.

CDR3 region: CASTPGTGFQETQYF. The DNA for the CDR3 is TGTGCCAGCACCCCCGGGACAGGGTTTCAAGAGACCCAGTACTTC. This chain links TRBV28 with TRBJ2-5; 9 bases align to TRBD1. This CDR3 spans 15 amino acids. With V trimmed by 7 bases and J by 2 bases, 8 bases remained unmatched. The germline V gene encodes CDR1 MDHEN and CDR2 SYDVKM.

V gene TRBV3-1 (or the pseudogene TRBV3-2) combines with J gene TRBJ1-1; D possibly corresponds to TRBD1 (6 bases). Germline V gene sequence: CDR1 LGHDT, CDR2 YNNKEL (reference sequence). The V and J ends lost 6 bases and 1 base respectively, with 9 bases between them. This CDR3 has 13 residues. Written as DNA, the CDR3 is TGTGCCAGCAGACTACAGGGGAACACTGAAGCTTTCTTT. Protein sequence: CASRLQGNTEAFF.

This chain links TRBV29-1 with TRBJ1-4, with 8 bases that match TRBD1. This CDR3 contains 13 residues. V trimming: 4 bases; J trimming: 7 bases; junction bases outside the gene matches: 5. Germline V gene lookup returns CDR1 SQVTM and CDR2 ANQGSEA. CDR3: CSVAGTGGEKLFF. As DNA, the CDR3 is TGCAGCGTTGCCGGGACAGGCGGTGAAAAACTGTTTTTT.

This clone came up a few times. Distinct nucleotide sequences in the sample also encode this CDR3. The chain uses TRBV5-1 and TRBJ1-5, with D possibly being TRBD1 (5 bases). The CDR3 is 13 amino acids. The V gene's germline CDR1 is SGHRS and CDR2 YFSETQ. The V and J ends lost 0 bases and 4 bases respectively, with 5 bases between them. This CDR3 is CASSLGQNQPQHF. CDR3 DNA: TGCGCCAGCAGCTTGGGACAGAATCAGCCCCAGCATTTT. Together with reference TRBV5-1 and TRBJ1-5, the CDR3 gives the full variable domain: KAGVTQTPRYLIKTRGQQVTLSCSPISGHRSVSWYQQTPGQGLQFLFEYFSETQRNKGNFPGRFSGRQFSNSRSEMNVSTLELGDSALYLCASSLGQNQPQHFGDGTRLSIL.

The V gene is TRBV19, the J gene TRBJ2-5, with D perhaps matching TRBD1 (6 bases). CDR1 and CDR2 (germline): LNHDA, SQIVND (reference sequence). The V and J ends lost 3 bases and 3 bases respectively, with 8 bases between them. The CDR3 spans 13 residues. This CDR3 reads CASSMGAEETQYF. For the CDR3, the DNA is TGTGCCAGTAGTATGGGGGCGGAAGAGACCCAGTACTTC.

The V call is TRBV15, the J call TRBJ1-5; 7 bases align to TRBD1. Germline loops: CDR1 LNHNV, CDR2 YYDKDF (reference sequence). The trim removed 1 base at V and 5 bases at J, leaving 5 bases unmatched. This CDR3 is 15 amino acids long. The CDR3 nucleotides are TGTGCCACCAGCAGAGGAGGACAGGTAGATCAGCCCCAGCATTTT. Amino acid sequence: CATSRGGQVDQPQHF. The full variable domain, completed using reference TRBV15 and TRBJ1-5, is DAMVIQNPRYQVTQFGKPVTLSCSQTLNHNVMYWYQQKSSQAPKLLFHYYDKDFNNEADTPDNFQSRRPNTSFCFLDIRSPGLGDTAMYLCATSRGGQVDQPQHFGDGTRLSIL.